The 32 T cell receptor beta chains below come from one sample, sequenced in a study of blood T cell repertoires in COVID-19. The table came from immunoSEQ multiplex PCR; TCRdb's copy has only in-frame clones and leaves some out. The sample consists of 95,000 to 150,000 clones, 86% of them appearing once. What was sequenced was peripheral blood. Receptors were obtained from a man aged 40-50 years with acute or convalescent COVID-19.

The chain links TRBV13 to TRBJ2-5; 7 nucleotides line up with TRBD2. Germline lookup yields CDR1 PRHDT and CDR2 FYEKMQ (reference sequence). V gave up 0 bases and J gave up 5 bases; unmatched junction bases: 6. The CDR3 sequence is 15 residues long. The CDR3 DNA is TGTGCCAGCAGCTTAGGCCTGACTAGCAGGGAGACCCAGTACTTC. Translating it yields CASSLGLTSRETQYF.

This clone has just one count. The V gene is TRBV11-3, the J gene TRBJ2-5; D remains ambiguous. Trimming shortened V by 2 bases and J by 5 bases, and 9 bases separated the two germline ends. Germline V gene sequence: CDR1 SGHNT, CDR2 YENEEA. The CDR3 spans 13 residues. Here the CDR3 reads CASSLKASETQYF. The CDR3 nucleotides read TGTGCCAGCAGCTTAAAAGCGTCGGAGACCCAGTACTTC.

The genes are TRBV12-3 or TRBV12-4 and TRBJ1-4, with D possibly being TRBD1 (6 bases). This CDR3 region has 13 residues. V lost 1 base and J lost 8, with 8 bases in between. CDR3 sequence: CASSLEGEEKLFF. The CDR3 region has the DNA TGTGCCAGCAGTTTAGAGGGGGAGGAAAAACTGTTTTTT.

V and J are TRBV27 and TRBJ1-4; TRBD1 agrees at 10 bases. CDR1 is MNHEY, CDR2 SMNVEV, per germline (reference sequence). CDR3 length: 14 residues. V lost 6 bases to trimming and J lost 5 bases; unmatched junction nucleotides: 3. The CDR3 reads CASSLGQGNEKLFF. The CDR3 nucleotides are TGTGCCAGCAGCTTGGGACAGGGGAATGAAAAACTGTTTTTT.

The chain joins TRBV6-1 to TRBJ2-1; 8 positions agree with TRBD2. CDR1 and CDR2 from the germline V gene are MNHNS and SASEGT. The CDR3 covers 14 residues. V shed 1 base, J shed 11 bases, and the junction held 7 bases outside the gene matches. This chain's CDR3 is CASSEVTGTSQQFF. In DNA, the CDR3 is TGTGCCAGCAGTGAAGTTACCGGGACTAGTCAGCAGTTCTTC.

The V call is TRBV19, the J call TRBJ1-5; no reliable D call. CDR3 length: 13 amino acids. Trimming stripped 5 bases from V and 4 bases from J, with 9 bases between. Germline loops: CDR1 LNHDA, CDR2 SQIVND (reference sequence). The chain's CDR3 is CASSLRQNQPQHF. The CDR3 DNA follows: TGTGCCAGTAGTCTGCGGCAGAATCAGCCCCAGCATTTT.

This clone was observed a handful of times. J is TRBJ1-2 and V is TRBV5-6; 7 bases are shared with TRBD1. The CDR3 is 12 amino acids. Germline loops: CDR1 SGHDT, CDR2 YYEEEE. The junction had 5 bases not matched to a gene; V was cut back by 4 bases and J by 8 bases. The CDR3 protein is CASSKGGSGYTF. DNA for the CDR3: TGTGCCAGCAGCAAAGGGGGCTCCGGCTACACCTTC.

This clone was observed a single time. This chain joins TRBV4-3 and TRBJ2-4; maybe TRBD1 (6 bases). The germline gives CDR1 LGHNA, CDR2 YSLEER. V lost 3 bases and J 8 bases, leaving 17 bases between the germline ends. The CDR3 is made up of 15 amino acids. The CDR3 sequence is CASSHGLRGSDIQYF. The CDR3, as DNA: TGCGCCAGCAGCCATGGACTCAGGGGTTCGGACATTCAGTACTTC.

V usage is TRBV5-6 and J usage is TRBJ1-4; D is undetermined. The ends were cut back, 3 bases at V and 2 bases at J, with 11 bases in the middle. Per germline, CDR1 SGHDT and CDR2 YYEEEE. CDR3 length: 15 amino acids. CDR3 residues: CASSYSVHTNEKLFF. DNA of the CDR3: TGTGCCAGCAGCTACTCGGTTCACACTAATGAAAAACTGTTTTTT.

V gene TRBV7-8 combines with J gene TRBJ2-7; D not resolved. The germline V gene encodes CDR1 SGHVS and CDR2 FQNEAQ. The CDR3 has 12 amino acids. V was pared by 1 base and J by 4 bases, with 5 bases between. CDR3 amino acids: CASSLGSYEQYF. Written as DNA, the CDR3 is TGTGCCAGCAGCTTAGGCAGTTACGAGCAGTACTTC.

This chain connects TRBV5-1 to TRBJ2-1; TRBD2 agrees at 10 bases. V lost 0 bases and J lost 7; bases outside the gene matches: 7. The CDR3 is made up of 16 amino acids. Germline V gives CDR1 SGHRS, CDR2 YFSETQ. The CDR3 sequence is CASSLGPSGSGNEQFF. The CDR3 DNA reads as TGCGCCAGCAGCTTGGGTCCTAGCGGGAGCGGAAATGAGCAGTTCTTC.

This chain connects TRBV19 to TRBJ1-5; D unclear. Trimming left V 8 bases short and J 6 bases short, with 14 bases between. This CDR3 is 13 amino acids long. Looked up from germline, CDR1 is LNHDA and CDR2 is SQIVND (reference sequence). DNA of the CDR3: TGTGCCAGTGCTGACTCGGGAAGTCAGCCCCAGCATTTT. Its protein product is CASADSGSQPQHF.

This chain uses TRBV9 with TRBJ1-2; TRBD1 agrees at 12 bases. This CDR3 is built from 19 residues. Germline-derived CDR1 and CDR2 are SGDLS and YYNGEE. The V segment lost 0 bases and the J segment 3 bases; nucleotides outside the gene matches: 12. This chain's CDR3 is CASSVEPLGQGARYYGYTF. The CDR3 DNA follows: TGTGCCAGCAGCGTAGAGCCATTGGGACAGGGGGCCCGATACTATGGCTACACCTTC.

The genes are TRBV7-8 and TRBJ2-1; a weak D match, TRBD2 (5 bases). The CDR3 runs 11 residues. Germline values: CDR1 SGHVS, CDR2 FQNEAQ. Trimming removed 11 bases at V and 4 bases at J, with 9 bases between. CDR3 in amino acids: CASTGYNEQFF. The CDR3 DNA sequence: TGTGCCTCCACGGGGTACAATGAGCAGTTCTTC.

This chain joins TRBV6-6 and TRBJ2-7; D remains ambiguous. In germline, CDR1 is MNHNY, CDR2 SVGAGI (reference sequence). Trimming cost V 0 bases and J 2 bases, with 8 bases left between them. The CDR3 is 14 amino acids. The CDR3 nucleotides are TGTGCCAGCAGTTACTCTGCCAGTACCTACGAGCAGTACTTC. Its translation is CASSYSASTYEQYF.

The gene calls are TRBV7-2 and TRBJ1-1; maybe TRBD1 (5 bases). The CDR3 is 14 residues long. V lost 5 bases and J 1 base, leaving 11 bases between the germline ends. Germline CDR1 is SGHTA and CDR2 is FQGNSA. CDR3 loop: CASSPQTENTEAFF. CDR3 DNA: TGTGCCAGCAGCCCGCAGACAGAGAACACTGAAGCTTTCTTT.

The V call is TRBV9, the J call TRBJ1-4, with D tentatively TRBD1 (5 bases). Trimming took off 10 bases at V and 5 bases at J, with 18 bases between the two ends. CDR3 length equals 14 residues. CDR1 and CDR2 (germline): SGDLS, YYNGEE. The CDR3 region has the DNA TGTGCCGGGCCTCCCGGGGGATCGAATGAAAAACTGTTTTTT. This sequence encodes CAGPPGGSNEKLFF.

This chain uses TRBV4-1 with TRBJ1-5; D uncertain. The ends were cut back, 0 bases at V and 5 bases at J, with 5 bases in the middle. Germline values: CDR1 MGHRA, CDR2 YSYEKL. The CDR3 extends over 13 amino acids. Here the CDR3 reads CASSQEQYQPQHF. CDR3 nucleotides: TGCGCCAGCAGCCAAGAACAATATCAGCCCCAGCATTTT.

This chain uses TRBV5-4 with TRBJ1-4; D unclear. The ends were cut back, 4 bases at V and 0 bases at J, with 7 bases in the middle. The CDR3 totals 14 residues. Germline CDR1 SGHNT, CDR2 YYREEE (reference sequence). DNA of the CDR3: TGTGCCAGCAGCCGACTACCAACTAATGAAAAACTGTTTTTT. This translates into CASSRLPTNEKLFF.

The chain combines TRBV24-1 with TRBJ2-1; D possibly corresponds to TRBD2 (6 bases). CDR3 length: 14 amino acids. CDR1 and CDR2 (germline): KGHDR, SFDVKD. Trimming took off 3 bases at V and 9 bases at J, with 14 bases between the two ends. The CDR3 is CATSDMGGGAEQFF. The CDR3 nucleotides read TGTGCCACCAGTGATATGGGTGGAGGGGCTGAGCAGTTCTTC.

The V and J genes are TRBV6-6 and TRBJ1-1; tentatively, D is TRBD1 (5 bases). V was pared by 5 bases and J by 4 bases, with 17 bases between. In germline, CDR1 is MNHNY, CDR2 SVGAGI (reference sequence). The CDR3 contains 15 residues. CDR3 in DNA: TGTGCCAGCAGTGCGTACGGGGGTGCGTCCACTGAAGCTTTCTTT. It yields the protein CASSAYGGASTEAFF.

This clone has a single count. The rearrangement links TRBV5-1 to TRBJ1-2, with 9 bases that match TRBD1. Germline V gene sequence: CDR1 SGHRS, CDR2 YFSETQ. The CDR3 covers 14 residues. J was trimmed by 5 bases and V by 4 bases; bases with no gene match: 6. The CDR3 DNA reads as TGCGCCAGCAGCGACGGACAGGGGCGATATGGCTACACCTTC. It translates to CASSDGQGRYGYTF.

V is TRBV11-2 and J is TRBJ1-1; 7 bases are a match to TRBD1. Germline lookup yields CDR1 SGHAT and CDR2 FQNNGV. V gave up 1 base and J gave up 0 bases; unmatched junction bases: 5. This CDR3 contains 16 residues. CDR3 nucleotide sequence: TGTGCCAGCAGCTTAGGGAGGGGGCGAATGAACACTGAAGCTTTCTTT. Its protein product is CASSLGRGRMNTEAFF.

This clone was found a few times. The chain uses TRBV10-3 and TRBJ1-2; D might be TRBD1 (5 bases). Germline loops: CDR1 ENHRY, CDR2 SYGVKD. CDR3 length equals 15 residues. Trimming cost V 5 bases and J 7 bases, with 20 bases left between them. Here the CDR3 DNA reads TGTGCCATCAGTAACCCCCAGGGTTTCGGGCGTGGCTACACCTTC. Its protein is CAISNPQGFGRGYTF.

This sequence joins TRBV30 and TRBJ2-4, with 8 bases fitting TRBD2. Germline lookup yields CDR1 GTSNPN and CDR2 SVGIG (reference sequence). Losses at the gene ends were 3 bases for V and 0 bases for J; bases not matched to a gene: 4. This CDR3 contains 15 residues. The CDR3 DNA reads TGTGCCTGGAGACTAGCGGAGCTAGCCAAAAACATTCAGTACTTC. Translated: CAWRLAELAKNIQYF. The complete variable domain, with remaining parts taken from reference TRBV30 and TRBJ2-4, reads SQTIHQWPATLVQPVGSPLSLECTVEGTSNPNLYWYRQAAGRGLQLLFYSVGIGQISSEVPQNLSASRPQDRQFILSSKKLLLSDSGFYLCAWRLAELAKNIQYFGAGTRLSVL.

This clone was seen once. The chain uses TRBV5-1 and TRBJ2-3; the D is unclear. The CDR3 runs to 16 residues. Germline lookup yields CDR1 SGHRS and CDR2 YFSETQ. The V end was cut by 0 bases, the J end by 5 bases, with 16 bases between. The CDR3 DNA sequence: TGCGCCAGCAGCTTGGAACGTAGACTTTCGATAGATACGCAGTATTTT. Its translation: CASSLERRLSIDTQYF.

Here the CDR3 DNA reads TGCGCCAGCAGCCGACAGACAGGGGATCCCTATGGCTACACCTTC. This translates into CASSRQTGDPYGYTF. This chain uses TRBV4-1 with TRBJ1-2, with TRBD1 identical over 8 bases. Germline CDR1 and CDR2: MGHRA and YSYEKL. V was clipped by 4 bases and J by 4 bases; unmatched bases: 8. The CDR3 covers 15 residues.

This clone has just a few counts. The chain is built from TRBV5-1 and TRBJ2-5, with 7 bases identical to TRBD1. There are 17 residues in the CDR3. The ends lost 0 bases at V and 4 bases at J; junction bases unmatched: 12. Germline V gives CDR1 SGHRS, CDR2 YFSETQ. CDR3 nucleotides: TGCGCCAGCAGCTTGGGGGGGAACAGGGGTGGCCGAGAGACCCAGTACTTC. This gives the protein CASSLGGNRGGRETQYF.

The gene calls are TRBV5-1 and TRBJ2-6; D perhaps matches TRBD1 (7 bases). The CDR3 covers 15 residues. The germline V and J ends were trimmed by 7 bases and 4 bases, with 15 bases remaining between them. Germline V gene lookup returns CDR1 SGHRS and CDR2 YFSETQ. The CDR3 DNA reads TGCGCCAGCCGCCAGGGGGGTGACGGGGCCAACGTCCTGACTTTC. Encoded protein: CASRQGGDGANVLTF.

The chain links TRBV15 to TRBJ1-3; 7 bases match TRBD1. Trimming at V came to 4 bases and at J to 4 bases, leaving 10 bases not matched to a gene. The CDR3 consists of 16 residues. Germline values: CDR1 LNHNV, CDR2 YYDKDF (reference sequence). The CDR3 DNA follows: TGTGCCACCAGCAACTATAGACAGGGCTCGGGAAACACCATATATTTT. Translating gives CATSNYRQGSGNTIYF.

The J gene is TRBJ2-7, the V gene TRBV21-1; TRBD2 reflects the table's D call only, with no check against the DNA. TRBV21-1 is an annotated pseudogene. The CDR3 is 14 residues long. CDR3 bases: TGTGCCAGCGGGGACTGGGCGGACGCCTACGAGCAGTACTTC. This gives the protein CASGDWADAYEQYF.

In its sample, this clone was seen once. The V and J genes are TRBV6-1 and TRBJ1-5; D possibly corresponds to TRBD1 (5 bases). V lost 3 bases to trimming and J lost 7 bases, with 19 bases between them. The CDR3 consists of 16 residues. CDR1 is MNHNS and CDR2 is SASEGT in the germline V gene. The DNA for the CDR3 is TGTGCCAGCAGTGATAGGATCTGGGGGACTACGCAGCCCCAGCATTTT. Residues: CASSDRIWGTTQPQHF.